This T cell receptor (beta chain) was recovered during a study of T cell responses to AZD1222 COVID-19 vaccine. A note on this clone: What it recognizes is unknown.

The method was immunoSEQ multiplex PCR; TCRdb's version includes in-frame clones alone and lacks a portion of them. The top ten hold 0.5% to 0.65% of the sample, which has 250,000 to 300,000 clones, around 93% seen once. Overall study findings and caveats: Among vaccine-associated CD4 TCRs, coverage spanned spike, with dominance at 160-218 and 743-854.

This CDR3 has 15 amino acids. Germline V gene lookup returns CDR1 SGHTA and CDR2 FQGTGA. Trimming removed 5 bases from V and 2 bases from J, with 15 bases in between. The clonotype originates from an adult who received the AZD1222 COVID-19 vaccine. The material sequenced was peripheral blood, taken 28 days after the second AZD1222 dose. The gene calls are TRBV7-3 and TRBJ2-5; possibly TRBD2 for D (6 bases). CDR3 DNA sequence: TGTGCCAGCAGCCTGACCAGCGGGCGTCAAGAGACCCAGTACTTC. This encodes CASSLTSGRQETQYF.